These 22 T cell receptor beta chains came from one sample sequenced in a study of blood T cells in healthy people across ages. Through a sample-barcoded 5' primer and a J-beta primer mix, a second PCR was run for roughly 6 to 12 cycles. One entry per CDR3 protein results from TCRdb running MiXCR on the 5' RACE reads. The sample shows some 1.5 million distinct CDR3 sequences, approximately 30% of them seen only once. Material for sequencing was blood. These receptors originate from a woman aged 25-40 years in good health.

This clonotype was counted many times. This sequence joins TRBV20-1 and TRBJ2-7, with no clear D. This CDR3 is built from 13 residues. V lost 3 bases and J 1 base, leaving 10 bases between the germline ends. CDR1 is DFQATT and CDR2 is SNEGSKA in the germline V gene (reference sequence). The CDR3 is CSASSPNSYEQYF. DNA for the CDR3: TGCAGTGCTAGTAGCCCGAATTCCTACGAGCAGTACTTC.

This clonotype has ten or more counts. This sequence joins TRBV29-1 and TRBJ2-7; a possible D gene is TRBD1 (6 bases). The V gene lost 6 bases and the J gene lost 1 base, with 19 bases spanning the gap. In germline, CDR1 is SQVTM, CDR2 ANQGSEA. The CDR3 runs 15 residues. The CDR3 coding sequence is TGCAGCGTGCGAAATCAGGGGAGAAATTCCTACGAGCAGTACTTC. It is translated as CSVRNQGRNSYEQYF.

This clonotype was counted at least ten times. The rearrangement joins TRBV12-3 or TRBV12-4 to TRBJ1-2, with 8 nucleotides matching TRBD1. The junction had 6 bases not matched to a gene; V was cut back by 5 bases and J by 4 bases. This CDR3 comprises 14 residues. Written as DNA, the CDR3 is TGTGCCAGCAGTCCGGTGGACAGGGTCTATGGCTACACCTTC. It specifies CASSPVDRVYGYTF.

The sample holds a few counts of this clonotype. The gene calls are TRBV20-1 and TRBJ2-3; 11 nucleotides match TRBD2. Per the germline V gene, CDR1 is DFQATT and CDR2 is SNEGSKA (reference sequence). Trimming took 1 base from V and 2 from J; bases not matched to a gene: 5. The length of the CDR3 is 16 residues. The CDR3 sequence is CSARATSGEHTDTQYF. For the CDR3, the DNA is TGCAGTGCTAGAGCGACTAGCGGGGAGCACACAGATACGCAGTATTTT.

This clonotype was observed a handful of times. CDR3 region: CASSLFRGSNQPQHF. CDR3 sequence (DNA): TGTGCCAGCAGTTTATTCCGGGGTAGCAATCAGCCCCAGCATTTT. The chain has TRBV27 and TRBJ1-5; D is uncertain. The V and J ends lost 1 base and 0 bases respectively, with 7 bases between them. Germline-derived CDR1 and CDR2 are MNHEY and SMNVEV (reference sequence). The CDR3 has 15 residues.

A remark on this clonotype: Since a much larger clone is just one base distant, this may be a read error. The chain employs TRBV6-6 and TRBJ1-4, with D unresolved. The length of the CDR3 is 15 residues. The germline V gene encodes CDR1 MNHNY and CDR2 SVGAGI (reference sequence). Trimming left V 0 bases short and J 16 bases short, with 21 bases between. CDR3 bases: TGTGCCAGCAGTTACTCGAGCGGGAGTGCAGATACGCAGTTTTTT. Its protein is CASSYSSGSADTQFF.

Many counts were recorded for this clonotype. The V call is TRBV20-1, the J call TRBJ1-2; the D gene is possibly TRBD1 (5 bases). Germline lookup yields CDR1 DFQATT and CDR2 SNEGSKA (reference sequence). V gave up 0 bases and J gave up 0 bases, with 8 bases separating them. The CDR3 is 14 amino acids. CDR3: CSAREGLANYGYTF. The CDR3 DNA is TGCAGTGCTAGAGAGGGGCTAGCTAACTATGGCTACACCTTC.

The rearrangement uses TRBV30 and TRBJ2-3, with 12 bases identical to TRBD2. The CDR3 covers 18 residues. CDR1 and CDR2 from the germline V gene are GTSNPN and SVGIG (reference sequence). Trimming cost V 0 bases and J 5 bases; bases outside gene matches: 12. The CDR3 loop is CAWSVLLAGGIPVDTQYF. In nucleotides, the CDR3 is TGTGCCTGGAGTGTACTCCTAGCGGGGGGGATACCGGTAGATACGCAGTATTTT.

The rearrangement joins TRBV28 to TRBJ1-5; D remains ambiguous. Germline CDR1 is MDHEN and CDR2 is SYDVKM. V gave up 10 bases and J gave up 7 bases, with 11 bases separating them. The length of the CDR3 is 11 residues. DNA for the CDR3: TGTGCCACCAAGGAGGGACAGCCCCAGCATTTT. Encoded protein: CATKEGQPQHF.

Of note for this clonotype: A single base separates this from a much larger clone, so it may be a read error. This sequence joins TRBV5-1 and TRBJ2-4; 8 nucleotides align to TRBD2. The CDR3 spans 15 residues. The germline CDR1 and CDR2 sequences are SGHRS and YFSETQ. The V segment lost 4 bases and the J segment 13 bases; nucleotides outside the gene matches: 16. Here the CDR3 DNA reads TGCGCCAGCAGCACCACTAGCGGAGTTAACAATGAGCAGTACTTC. Its protein product is CASSTTSGVNNEQYF.

This sequence joins TRBV6-2 or TRBV6-3 and TRBJ2-1; D unresolved. The CDR3 contains 16 residues. Germline CDR1 and CDR2: MNHEY and SVGEGT. Trimming removed 0 bases at V and 5 bases at J, with 14 bases between. CDR3 sequence: CASSYSTRMSNNEQFF. The CDR3 coding sequence is TGTGCCAGCAGTTACTCGACCAGGATGAGTAACAATGAGCAGTTCTTC.

This clonotype was counted only a few times. The junction departs from the called germline gene at one end, perhaps through a read error. V is TRBV7-2 and J is TRBJ2-3; 8 positions agree with TRBD2. The CDR3 extends over 16 amino acids. Germline V gene lookup returns CDR1 SGHTA and CDR2 FQGNSA. The CDR3 spells CAGRPPGTSRSDTQYF. CDR3 bases: TGTGCCGGCAGACCGCCCGGGACTAGTCGGTCAGATACGCAGTATTTT.

This clonotype was seen a handful of times. The chain couples TRBV4-1 to TRBJ2-4, with D perhaps TRBD1 (6 bases). The CDR3 extends over 17 amino acids. Trimming took 0 bases from V and 0 from J, leaving 12 bases between them. Looked up from germline, CDR1 is MGHRA and CDR2 is YSYEKL. CDR3 nucleotides: TGCGCCAGCAGCCAAGATAGGACAGACTCAGCCAAAAACATTCAGTACTTC. Translating gives CASSQDRTDSAKNIQYF.

This clonotype was detected a few times. The chain couples TRBV15 to TRBJ2-7; D remains ambiguous. From germline, CDR1 is LNHNV and CDR2 YYDKDF (reference sequence). V gave up 0 bases and J gave up 3 bases, with 9 bases separating them. The CDR3 spans 14 residues. CDR3 loop: CATSRDSLRYEQYF. CDR3 nucleotides: TGTGCCACCAGCAGAGATTCGCTCCGCTACGAGCAGTACTTC.

This clonotype has just a few counts. This chain uses TRBV20-1 with TRBJ2-3; a possible D gene is TRBD1 (5 bases). CDR1 and CDR2 from the germline V gene are DFQATT and SNEGSKA (reference sequence). With 4 bases removed from V and 0 bases from J, the gap between germline ends came to 11 bases. CDR3 length equals 14 residues. CDR3 sequence (DNA): TGCAGTGCTACGGGTAGGGGTAGCACAGATACGCAGTATTTT. Translation gives CSATGRGSTDTQYF.

V and J are TRBV12-3 or TRBV12-4 and TRBJ1-2; perhaps TRBD1 as D (5 bases). Trimming removed 3 bases from V and 6 bases from J, with 11 bases in between. The CDR3 extends over 13 amino acids. The CDR3 sequence: CASSFETVDGYTF. CDR3 sequence (DNA): TGTGCCAGCAGTTTTGAGACAGTGGATGGCTACACCTTC.

This clonotype was seen repeatedly, ten times or more. The chain employs TRBV12-3 or TRBV12-4 and TRBJ2-7, with 8 nucleotides matching TRBD1. V lost 6 bases to trimming and J lost 0 bases; unmatched junction nucleotides: 1. There are 13 residues in the CDR3. The CDR3 DNA reads as TGTGCCAGCAGGACAGGGGACTCCTACGAGCAGTACTTC. This gives the protein CASRTGDSYEQYF.

This clonotype turned up a few times. V and J are TRBV28 and TRBJ2-1; TRBD2 aligns across 8 bases. The V segment lost 3 bases and the J segment 5 bases; nucleotides outside the gene matches: 9. This CDR3 is 16 amino acids long. The germline CDR1 and CDR2 sequences are MDHEN and SYDVKM. The CDR3 loop is CASSFLERGRNNEQFF. In DNA, the CDR3 is TGTGCCAGCAGTTTCCTCGAGCGGGGGAGAAACAATGAGCAGTTCTTC.

There are a few counts of this clonotype. V is TRBV6-6 and J is TRBJ2-5; no clear D gene. CDR1 and CDR2 from the germline V gene are MNHNY and SVGAGI (reference sequence). The CDR3 totals 14 residues. V lost 5 bases and J 4 bases, leaving 14 bases between the germline ends. CDR3 region: CASSRAQTPETQYF. The CDR3 coding sequence is TGTGCCAGCAGTCGCGCCCAGACTCCAGAGACCCAGTACTTC.

The chain recombines TRBV6-5 with TRBJ2-2, with D possibly being TRBD1 (6 bases). The CDR3 totals 18 residues. The V end lost 2 bases, the J end lost 0 bases, and 16 bases lay between the germline ends. Germline values: CDR1 MNHEY, CDR2 SVGAGI. The CDR3 region is CASSYSGGRGTNTGELFF. CDR3 nucleotides: TGTGCCAGCAGTTACAGCGGTGGTAGGGGGACGAACACCGGGGAGCTGTTTTTT.

This chain links TRBV10-3 with TRBJ2-3, with D tentatively TRBD2 (5 bases). Germline CDR1 reads ENHRY; CDR2 reads SYGVKD. CDR3 length equals 12 residues. V lost 3 bases to trimming and J lost 6 bases, with 7 bases between them. The CDR3 region is CAISDSGDTQYF. The DNA of the CDR3 is TGTGCCATCAGTGATTCGGGGGATACGCAGTATTTT.

As to this clonotype: A junction boundary mismatches the germline segment, possibly from a read error. This chain joins TRBV12-3 or TRBV12-4 and TRBJ2-1; 11 bases agree with TRBD2. The CDR3 consists of 15 residues. CDR3 sequence (DNA): TGTGCCAGCAGTTTCGCTAGCGGGGGGAGCGATGAGCAATTCTTC. It yields the protein CASSFASGGSDEQFF.